The sequence of this T cell receptor (beta chain) was determined in a study of T cell responses to AZD1222 COVID-19 vaccine (dated by TCRdb to 2020 to 2022). Notes on the research overall: A total of over 230 trial participants underwent TCR sequencing, of whom about 210 received two doses of AZD1222 and 26 received two doses of the MenACWY control vaccine. Enrollment into the trials was organized by age into subgroups of 18-55, 56-69 and 70-plus years, and those subgroups contained roughly 140, 27 and 60 TCR-sequenced participants, respectively. What the work shows at the level of the full study, not this receptor alone: Only six AZD1222 recipients were SARS-CoV-2 seropositive at baseline, limiting conclusions about previously exposed vaccinees. Because no day 14 peak-response samples were available, repertoires were characterized only after the peak T cell response. In the small 56-69-year group, the increase in depth fell short of significance, most likely because of low power. Participants were mostly white British and included more females than males, and it was suggested by the authors that clonal diversity may have been underestimated. Nearly half of unique spike-specific TCRs reportedly recognized epitopes outside regions mutated in the B.1.351 and B.1.1.7 variants. CD4 TCRs associated with the vaccine covered the entire spike protein, and the dominant responses were in regions 160-218 and 743-854. After two AZD1222 doses, both the breadth and the depth of spike-specific TCRs were significantly higher than at day 0 and than in MenACWY recipients.

Explained via the paper, the time point label denotes: about 28 days (+/-7) after the second vaccine dose. Because spike-specific TCR depth and breadth did not differ between the two schedules, AZD1222 recipients who got a second dose at roughly 4 weeks were pooled with those who got a second dose at roughly 12 weeks. Vaccinee samples were obtained from the UK trials COV001 and COV002, which included a single-blind randomized controlled phase 2/3 trial of AZD1222 (ChAdOx1 nCoV-19) in healthy adults. Trial participant PBMC samples were collected at day 0 and day 28 after the second dose for TCRbeta chain sequencing. The CDR3 regions of human TCRbeta chains were analyzed by immunosequencing. Concerning the study's data processing: TCRs in the repertoires were compared against a reference library of SARS-CoV-2-specific TCRs that had been generated with the MIRA antigen-specificity platform. Breadth was defined as the fraction of unique TCRs that were SARS-CoV-2-associated, and depth was defined as the fraction of total T cells that were SARS-CoV-2-associated. Using the MIRA data, every spike-specific TCR was mapped to the spike region that the TCR reacted to and assigned to either a CD4 or a CD8 class. Log10-transformed breadth and depth values were compared by one-way ANOVA with Sidak's multiple comparisons tests. TCRdb carries this immuneACCESS record with in-frame sequences only. Its versions omit some clonotypes, under half of them owing to an unresolved V gene in the studies checked, with the rest unexplained. V and J calls and clone size are copied from that table; D and trimming were computed from the DNA. This sample lists 90,000 to 120,000 clones; around 90% were detected once. The ten largest make up 4.8% of the sample.

Only one count was recorded for this clone. Its binding antigen is unknown. Per-nucleotide qualities are absent, and no much larger clonotype sits a single base away. The sequences come from peripheral blood, collected 28 days after the second AZD1222 dose. The source of this sequence is an adult who received the AZD1222 COVID-19 vaccine.

The bases read TGTGCCACACGCCGAGGAGGGGGTGGTAATCAGCCCCAGCATTTT. Translated, this gives CATRRGGGGNQPQHF. This sequence uses TRBV19 and TRBJ1-5, with TRBD1 perhaps the D gene, on 6 matching bases. Measured from the cysteine to the phenylalanine, the CDR3 is 15 residues long. The DNA shown is the 45-base CDR3, in frame from base 1. Relative to germline, V is 10 bases shorter and J is 4 bases shorter, with 20 bases between their ends. CDR1 is given as LNHDA and CDR2 as SQIVND, both from the germline V gene (reference sequence). With the rest looked up from the reference TRBV19 and TRBJ1-5 genes rather than sequenced, the full variable domain is DGGITQSPKYLFRKEGQNVTLSCEQNLNHDAMYWYRQDPGQGLRLIYYSQIVNDFQKGDIAEGYSVSREKKESFPLTVTSAQKNPTAFYLCATRRGGGGNQPQHFGDGTRLSIL.